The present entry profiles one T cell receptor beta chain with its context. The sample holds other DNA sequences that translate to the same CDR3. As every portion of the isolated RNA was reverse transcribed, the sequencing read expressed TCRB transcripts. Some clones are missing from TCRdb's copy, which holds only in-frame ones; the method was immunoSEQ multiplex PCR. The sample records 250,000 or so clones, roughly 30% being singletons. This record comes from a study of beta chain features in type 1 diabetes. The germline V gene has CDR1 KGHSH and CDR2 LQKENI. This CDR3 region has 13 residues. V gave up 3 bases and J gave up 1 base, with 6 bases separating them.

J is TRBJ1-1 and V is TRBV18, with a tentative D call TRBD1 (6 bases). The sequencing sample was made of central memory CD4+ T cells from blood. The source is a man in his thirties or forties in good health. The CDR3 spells CASSPGQNTEAFF. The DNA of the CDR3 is TGTGCCAGCTCACCGGGACAGAACACTGAAGCTTTCTTT.